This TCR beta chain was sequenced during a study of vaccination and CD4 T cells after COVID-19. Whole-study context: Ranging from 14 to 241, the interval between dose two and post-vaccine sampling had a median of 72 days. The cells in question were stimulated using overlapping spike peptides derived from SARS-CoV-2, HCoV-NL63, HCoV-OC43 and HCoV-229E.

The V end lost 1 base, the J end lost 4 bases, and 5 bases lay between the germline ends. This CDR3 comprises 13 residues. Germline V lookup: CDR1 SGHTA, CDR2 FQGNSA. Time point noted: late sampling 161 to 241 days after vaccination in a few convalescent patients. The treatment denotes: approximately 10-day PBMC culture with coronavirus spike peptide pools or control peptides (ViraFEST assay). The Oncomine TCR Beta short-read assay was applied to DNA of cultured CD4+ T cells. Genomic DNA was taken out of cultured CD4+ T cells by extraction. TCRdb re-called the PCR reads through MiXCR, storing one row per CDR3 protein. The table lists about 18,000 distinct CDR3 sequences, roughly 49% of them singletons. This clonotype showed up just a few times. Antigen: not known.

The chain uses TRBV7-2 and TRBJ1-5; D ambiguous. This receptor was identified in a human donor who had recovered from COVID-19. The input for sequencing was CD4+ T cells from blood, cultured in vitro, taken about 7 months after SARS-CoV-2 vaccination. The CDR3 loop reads CASSLVGNQPQHF. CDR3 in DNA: TGTGCCAGCAGCTTAGTGGGGAATCAGCCCCAGCATTTT.